This is a list of T cell receptor beta chains from one sample in a study of T cells in localized non-small cell lung cancer. Method: immunoSEQ multiplex PCR; TCRdb's copy keeps in-frame clones and lacks some. The sample holds fewer than 50,000 clones, 83% seen once. This specimen consisted of PBMCs, obtained before any cancer treatment. Every receptor here comes from a man aged 40-75 years with stage II lung adenocarcinoma. The CDR3 runs from the conserved cysteine through the conserved F or W. Each record gives: D gene, V gene, J gene, clone size, CDR3 DNA, CDR3 protein. A D gene is named only where the DNA matches it firmly. Only part of the rows carry a size: once, few, many, or a class if the clone is expanded.

d_call: -; v_call: TRBV5-1; j_call: TRBJ2-3; clone_size: -; cdr3_nt: TGCGCCAGCAGCTTGACTACCTCCTCAGATACGCAGTATTTT; cdr3_aa: CASSLTTSSDTQYF
d_call: -; v_call: TRBV5-6; j_call: TRBJ2-7; clone_size: -; cdr3_nt: TGTGCCAGCAGCTTGTCTTCTTTGGGCGTGAGGGGAACTCTGGACGAGCAGTACTTC; cdr3_aa: CASSLSSLGVRGTLDEQYF
d_call: TRBD1; v_call: TRBV30; j_call: TRBJ1-6; clone_size: -; cdr3_nt: TGTGCCTGGAGTGTGGGACAGGGGGGATCACCCCTCCACTTT; cdr3_aa: CAWSVGQGGSPLHF
d_call: -; v_call: TRBV5-4; j_call: TRBJ1-6; clone_size: few; cdr3_nt: TGTGCCAGCAGCTTGGGACCCGCAGTGGTTAATTCACCCCTCCACTTT; cdr3_aa: CASSLGPAVVNSPLHF
d_call: TRBD1; v_call: TRBV19; j_call: TRBJ1-5; clone_size: -; cdr3_nt: TGTGCCAGTACCCCGACAGGGGTCTATAGCAATCAGCCCCAGCATTTT; cdr3_aa: CASTPTGVYSNQPQHF
d_call: -; v_call: TRBV15; j_call: TRBJ2-4; clone_size: -; cdr3_nt: TGTGCCACCAGCAGAGATTTGGGGGGCAACATTCAGTACTTC; cdr3_aa: CATSRDLGGNIQYF
d_call: -; v_call: TRBV19; j_call: TRBJ2-1; clone_size: -; cdr3_nt: TGTGCCAGTTGGACCGGGAGCTCCTACAATGAGCAGTTCTTC; cdr3_aa: CASWTGSSYNEQFF
d_call: TRBD1; v_call: TRBV18; j_call: TRBJ2-3; clone_size: once; cdr3_nt: TGTGCCAGCTCCGTTGACAGGGGCACAGATACGCAGTATTTT; cdr3_aa: CASSVDRGTDTQYF
d_call: -; v_call: TRBV10-3; j_call: TRBJ2-1; clone_size: -; cdr3_nt: TGTGCCATCAGTGATGTTAATGAGCAGTTCTTC; cdr3_aa: CAISDVNEQFF
d_call: -; v_call: TRBV5-6; j_call: TRBJ2-3; clone_size: -; cdr3_nt: TGTGCCAGCAGCTTGGTTTCTGTCTTGGGTATCGATACGCAGTATTTT; cdr3_aa: CASSLVSVLGIDTQYF
d_call: TRBD1; v_call: TRBV19; j_call: TRBJ2-7; clone_size: -; cdr3_nt: TGTGCCAGTAGCCGGGGACAGGGGACGACCTACGAGCAGTACTTC; cdr3_aa: CASSRGQGTTYEQYF
d_call: -; v_call: TRBV2; j_call: TRBJ2-5; clone_size: -; cdr3_nt: TGTGCCAGCAGTAAAAGGGGGGCCGGGCAGTTAGAGACCCAGTACTTC; cdr3_aa: CASSKRGAGQLETQYF
d_call: -; v_call: TRBV6-6; j_call: TRBJ2-7; clone_size: -; cdr3_nt: TGTGCCAGCACCAACCGGGACAACTACGAGCAGTACTTC; cdr3_aa: CASTNRDNYEQYF
d_call: TRBD1; v_call: TRBV7-7; j_call: TRBJ2-5; clone_size: once; cdr3_nt: TGTGCCAGCAGCCCCGGACAGGGAGAGACCCAGTACTTC; cdr3_aa: CASSPGQGETQYF
d_call: -; v_call: TRBV5-6; j_call: TRBJ2-2; clone_size: -; cdr3_nt: TGTGCCAGCAGCTTGGGCCCGTTCGCGAACACCGGGGAGCTGTTTTTT; cdr3_aa: CASSLGPFANTGELFF
d_call: TRBD2; v_call: TRBV6-5; j_call: TRBJ2-5; clone_size: -; cdr3_nt: TGTGCCAGCAGAATGGGACTAGGGGGAGAGACCCAGTACTTC; cdr3_aa: CASRMGLGGETQYF